The clone carrying this TCR beta chain occurred many times. Its antigen is still unknown. Among the patients, aged 18 to 65, hyperthyroidism was newly diagnosed and had lasted under 2 months. The CDR3 is 13 residues long. The germline CDR1 and CDR2 sequences are DFQATT and SNEGSKA (reference sequence). V was pared by 2 bases and J by 1 base, with 2 bases of the junction left unmatched. The data stem from a study of T cells in Graves' hyperthyroidism and ophthalmopathy. The study, taken as a whole, reports: Clonotypes that were expanded in thyroid above 0.001 mostly appeared in blood too.

RNA transcripts served as the template for amplifying TCR beta CDR3 regions. Researchers ran a first-round RT-PCR on the TCR CDR3 using the HTBI primer set. TCRdb analysed the multiplex PCR reads with MiXCR anew, one entry per CDR3 protein. The sample consists of roughly 400,000 distinct CDR3 sequences, about a sixth of them appearing once. The chain employs TRBV20-1 and TRBJ2-7, with 7 nucleotides matching TRBD2. Sequenced: blood. This receptor was obtained from a woman between 18 and 30 years old with Graves' hyperthyroidism that later progressed to Graves' ophthalmopathy. The CDR3 reads CSARLAESYEQYF. The CDR3 coding sequence is TGCAGTGCTAGACTAGCGGAGTCCTACGAGCAGTACTTC.